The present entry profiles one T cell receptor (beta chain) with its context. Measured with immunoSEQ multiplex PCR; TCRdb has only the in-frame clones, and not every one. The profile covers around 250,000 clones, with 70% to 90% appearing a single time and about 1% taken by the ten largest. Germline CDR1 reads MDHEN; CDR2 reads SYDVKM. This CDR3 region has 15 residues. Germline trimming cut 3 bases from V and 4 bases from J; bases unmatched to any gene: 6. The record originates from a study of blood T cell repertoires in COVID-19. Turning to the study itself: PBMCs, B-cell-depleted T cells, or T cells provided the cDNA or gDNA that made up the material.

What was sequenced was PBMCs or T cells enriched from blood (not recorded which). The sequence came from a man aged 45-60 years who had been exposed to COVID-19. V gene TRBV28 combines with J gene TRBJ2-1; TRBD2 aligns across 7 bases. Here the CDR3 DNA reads TGTGCCAGCAGTTTTATGCGGGAGAGGTACAATGAGCAGTTCTTC. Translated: CASSFMRERYNEQFF.